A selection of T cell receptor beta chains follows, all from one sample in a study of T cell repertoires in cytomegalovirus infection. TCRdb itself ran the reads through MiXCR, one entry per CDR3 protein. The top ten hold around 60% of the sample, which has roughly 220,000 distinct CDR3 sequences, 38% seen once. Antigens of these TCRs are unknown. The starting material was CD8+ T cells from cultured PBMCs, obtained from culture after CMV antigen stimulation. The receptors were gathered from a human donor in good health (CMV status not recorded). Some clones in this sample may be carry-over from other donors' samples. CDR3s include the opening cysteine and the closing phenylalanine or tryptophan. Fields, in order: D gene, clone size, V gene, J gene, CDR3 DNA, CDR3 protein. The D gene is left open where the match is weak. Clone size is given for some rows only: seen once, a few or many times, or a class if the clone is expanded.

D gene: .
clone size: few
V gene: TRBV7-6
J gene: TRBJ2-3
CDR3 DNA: TGTGCCAGCAGCGCGGGAAGAGGGATAACAGATACGCAGTATTTT
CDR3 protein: CASSAGRGITDTQYF

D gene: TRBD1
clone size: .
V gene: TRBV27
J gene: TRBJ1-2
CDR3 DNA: TGTGCCAGCAGACCACGGGACAGGGGCCGTGGCTACACCTTC
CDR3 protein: CASRPRDRGRGYTF

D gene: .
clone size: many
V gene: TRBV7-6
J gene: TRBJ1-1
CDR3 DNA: TGTGCCAGCAGCTTAACCCAGGGGCGGAACACTGAAGCTTTCTTT
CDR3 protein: CASSLTQGRNTEAFF

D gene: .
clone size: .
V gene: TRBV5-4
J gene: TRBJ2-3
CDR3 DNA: TGTGCCAGCAGCTTTGGGGCAGGGGGCACAGATACGCAGTATTTT
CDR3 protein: CASSFGAGGTDTQYF

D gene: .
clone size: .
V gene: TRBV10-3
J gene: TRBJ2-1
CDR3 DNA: TGTGCCATCAGTGAGAAAGAATACATACTCAATGAGCAGTTCTTC
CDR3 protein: CAISEKEYILNEQFF

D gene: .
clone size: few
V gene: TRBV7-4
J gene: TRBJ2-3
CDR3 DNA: TGTGCCAGCAGCTCCGGCCGTCTAGGCCACTGGAGCACAGATACGCAGTATTTT
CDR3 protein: CASSSGRLGHWSTDTQYF

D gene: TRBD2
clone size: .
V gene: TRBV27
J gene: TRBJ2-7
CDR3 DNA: TGTGCCAGCAGTTTAACCCTTCCCGGGGCGGGAGGGGCCTACGAGCAGTACTTC
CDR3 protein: CASSLTLPGAGGAYEQYF

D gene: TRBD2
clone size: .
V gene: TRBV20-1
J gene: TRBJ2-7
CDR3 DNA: TGCAGTGCTGAGGTTAGCGGGTGGGGCTCCTACGAGCAGTACTTC
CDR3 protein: CSAEVSGWGSYEQYF

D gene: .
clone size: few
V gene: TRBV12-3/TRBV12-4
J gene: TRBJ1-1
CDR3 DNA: TGTGCCAGCAGTTTAGGCTCCGGCGCGAACACTGAAGCTTTCTTT
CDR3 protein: CASSLGSGANTEAFF

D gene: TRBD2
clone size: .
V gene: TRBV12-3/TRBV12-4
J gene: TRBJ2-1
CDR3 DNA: TGTGCCAGCAGTCAACTAGCGTCGGGACCCAATGAGCAGTTCTTC
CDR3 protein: CASSQLASGPNEQFF

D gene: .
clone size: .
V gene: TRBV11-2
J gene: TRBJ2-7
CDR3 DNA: TGTGCCAGCAGCTTAGAGGGTGGCTACGAGCAGTACTTC
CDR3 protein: CASSLEGGYEQYF

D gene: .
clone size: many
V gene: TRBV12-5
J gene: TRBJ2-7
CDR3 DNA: TGTGCTAGTGGTTTTACCGGGACCATTCCCTCCTACGAGCAGTACTTC
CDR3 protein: CASGFTGTIPSYEQYF

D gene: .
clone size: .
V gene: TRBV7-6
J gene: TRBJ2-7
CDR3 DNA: TGTGCCAGCAGCTGGCAGGATAGCTCCTACGAGCAGTACTTC
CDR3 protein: CASSWQDSSYEQYF

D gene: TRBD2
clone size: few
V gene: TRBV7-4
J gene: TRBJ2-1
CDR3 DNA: TGTGCCAGCAGGGAAGCGGGAGAGGCGTACAATGAGCAGTTCTTC
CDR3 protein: CASREAGEAYNEQFF

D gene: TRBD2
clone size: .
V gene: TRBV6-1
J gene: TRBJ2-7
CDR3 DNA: TGTGCCAGCAGTCCAAGCCTGACTAGCGGGAGCATCTACGAGCAGTACTTC
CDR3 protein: CASSPSLTSGSIYEQYF

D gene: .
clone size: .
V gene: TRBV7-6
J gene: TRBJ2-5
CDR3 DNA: TGTGCCAGCAGCTTAGCGGGCCGAGAAGAGACCCAGTACTTC
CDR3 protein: CASSLAGREETQYF

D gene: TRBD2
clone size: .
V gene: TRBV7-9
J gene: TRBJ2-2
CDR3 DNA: TGTGCCAGCAGCCGCGGGAGTAGCACCGGGGAGCTGTTTTTT
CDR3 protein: CASSRGSSTGELFF

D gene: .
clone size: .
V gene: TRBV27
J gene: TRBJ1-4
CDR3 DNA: TGTGCCAGCACCTCTGACTATTCAACTAATGAAAAACTGTTTTTT
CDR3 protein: CASTSDYSTNEKLFF

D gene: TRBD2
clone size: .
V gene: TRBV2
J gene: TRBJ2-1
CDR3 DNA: TGTGCCAGCAGTCCCGGGACTAGGGCCTACAATGAGCAGTTCTTC
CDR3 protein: CASSPGTRAYNEQFF

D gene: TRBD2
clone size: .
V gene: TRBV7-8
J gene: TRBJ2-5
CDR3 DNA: TGTGCCAGCAGCTTAGTTCGTCTAGCGGGCCTCCAAGAGACCCAGTACTTC
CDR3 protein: CASSLVRLAGLQETQYF

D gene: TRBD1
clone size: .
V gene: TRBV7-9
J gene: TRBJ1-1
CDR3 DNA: TGTGCCAGCAGCTCCTGGATTACGGGAATCGGGACAGGGGGCACTGAAGCTTTCTTT
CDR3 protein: CASSSWITGIGTGGTEAFF

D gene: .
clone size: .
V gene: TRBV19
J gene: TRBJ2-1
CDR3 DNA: TGTGCCAGTAGGGACGGCAGACCTCCCTACAATGAGCAGTTCTTC
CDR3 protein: CASRDGRPPYNEQFF

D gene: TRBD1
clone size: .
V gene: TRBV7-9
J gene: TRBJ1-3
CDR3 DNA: TGTGCCGGAGAGGACAGGGCCTCTGGAAACACCATATATTTT
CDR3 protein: CAGEDRASGNTIYF

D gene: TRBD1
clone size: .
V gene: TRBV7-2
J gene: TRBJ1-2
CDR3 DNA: TGTGCCAGCAGCTTATTGAGACAGGGCCTCAACTATGGCTACACCTTC
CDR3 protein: CASSLLRQGLNYGYTF

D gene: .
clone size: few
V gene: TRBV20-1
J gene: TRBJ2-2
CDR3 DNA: TGCAGTGCTAGATTCGCGGGACACCCTTACACCGGGGAGCTGTTTTTT
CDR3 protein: CSARFAGHPYTGELFF

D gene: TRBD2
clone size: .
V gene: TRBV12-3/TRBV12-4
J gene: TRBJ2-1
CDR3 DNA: TGTGCCAGCAGTTGGGACTACAAATCCTACAATGAGCAGTTCTTC
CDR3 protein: CASSWDYKSYNEQFF

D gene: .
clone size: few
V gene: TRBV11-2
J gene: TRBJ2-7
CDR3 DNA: TGTGCCAGCAGCTTATCGACTAGAGGCTCCTACGAGCAGTACTTC
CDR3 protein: CASSLSTRGSYEQYF

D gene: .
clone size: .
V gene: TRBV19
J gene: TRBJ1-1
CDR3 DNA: TGTGCCAGTAGACCCCGAGGGTCTGAAGCTTTCTTT
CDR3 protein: CASRPRGSEAFF

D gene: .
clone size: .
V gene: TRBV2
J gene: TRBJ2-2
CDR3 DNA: TGTGCCAGCAGTGAACTAAAGAGGACATTGAACACCGGGGAGCTGTTTTTT
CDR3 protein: CASSELKRTLNTGELFF

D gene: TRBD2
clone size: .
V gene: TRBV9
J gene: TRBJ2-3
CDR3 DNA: TGTGCCAGCAGCCAGAGCGGGACTAGCACAGATACGCAGTATTTT
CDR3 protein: CASSQSGTSTDTQYF

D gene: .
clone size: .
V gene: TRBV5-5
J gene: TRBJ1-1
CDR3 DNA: TGTGCCAGCAGCTTCTACAGGGTCGAAGCTGAAGCTTTCTTT
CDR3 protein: CASSFYRVEAEAFF

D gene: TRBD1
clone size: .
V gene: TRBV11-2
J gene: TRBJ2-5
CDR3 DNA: TGTGCCAGCAGCCCAGCTGGGACAGGCGAGACCCAGTACTTC
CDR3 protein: CASSPAGTGETQYF

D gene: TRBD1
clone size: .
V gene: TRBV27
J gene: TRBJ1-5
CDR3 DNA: TGTGCCAGCAGTACCCACGGACAGGTCCTTAATCAGCCCCAGCATTTT
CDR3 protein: CASSTHGQVLNQPQHF

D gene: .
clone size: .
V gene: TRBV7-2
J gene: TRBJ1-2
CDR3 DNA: TGTGCCAGCAGCTTAGAGCGGGCCCAAAAGGATGGCTACACCTTC
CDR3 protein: CASSLERAQKDGYTF

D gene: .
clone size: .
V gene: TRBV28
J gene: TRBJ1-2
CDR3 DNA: TGTGCCAGCAGTGAGGTATTGGACCGAACTTTTAACTATGGCTACACCTTC
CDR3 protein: CASSEVLDRTFNYGYTF

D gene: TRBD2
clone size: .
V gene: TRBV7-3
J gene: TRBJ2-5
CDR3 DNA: TGTGCCAGCAGCTCAACGGGACTAGCGGGAGAGACCCAGTACTTC
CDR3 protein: CASSSTGLAGETQYF

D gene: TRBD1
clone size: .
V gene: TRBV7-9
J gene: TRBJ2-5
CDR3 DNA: TGTGCCAGCAGCTCGTCCCGGACAGGGGGAGAGACCCAGTACTTC
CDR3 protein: CASSSSRTGGETQYF

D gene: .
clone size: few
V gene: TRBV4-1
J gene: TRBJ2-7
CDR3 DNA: TGCGCCAGCAGCCAAGATTTCGGGCCCTACGAGCAGTACTTC
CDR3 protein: CASSQDFGPYEQYF

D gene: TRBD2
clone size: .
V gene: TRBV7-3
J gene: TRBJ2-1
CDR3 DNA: TGTGCCAGCAGCTTAGCCCAGGGAGGGGAAAGAAATGAGCAGTTCTTC
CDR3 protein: CASSLAQGGERNEQFF

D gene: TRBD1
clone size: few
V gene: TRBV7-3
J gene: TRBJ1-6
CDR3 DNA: TGTGCCAGCAGTCCGGGGACAGGGGAGAATTCACCCCTCCACTTT
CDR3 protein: CASSPGTGENSPLHF

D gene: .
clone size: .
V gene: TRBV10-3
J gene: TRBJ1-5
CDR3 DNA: TGTGCCATCAGTGAGAAGGGCAGGAGCAATCAGCCCCAGCATTTT
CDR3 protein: CAISEKGRSNQPQHF

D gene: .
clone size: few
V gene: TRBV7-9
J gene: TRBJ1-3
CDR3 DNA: TGTGCCAGCAGCGAGGCCGGAAACACCATATATTTT
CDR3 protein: CASSEAGNTIYF

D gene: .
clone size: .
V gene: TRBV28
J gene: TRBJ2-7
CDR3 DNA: TGTGCCAGCAGTTTCGCCTACGAGCAGTACTTC
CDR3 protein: CASSFAYEQYF

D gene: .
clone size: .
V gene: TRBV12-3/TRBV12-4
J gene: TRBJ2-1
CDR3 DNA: TGTGCCAGCAGTTTTACGCAGAGCTCCTACAATGAGCAGTTCTTC
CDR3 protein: CASSFTQSSYNEQFF

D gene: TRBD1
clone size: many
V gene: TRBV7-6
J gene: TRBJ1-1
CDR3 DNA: TGTGCCAGCAGCTCGGGACAGGGACCGAACACTGAAGCTTTCTTT
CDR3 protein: CASSSGQGPNTEAFF

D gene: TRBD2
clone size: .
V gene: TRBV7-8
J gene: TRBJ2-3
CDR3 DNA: TGTGCCAGCAGCTTTCACGGGAGGGCCCAAGATACGCAGTATTTT
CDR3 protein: CASSFHGRAQDTQYF

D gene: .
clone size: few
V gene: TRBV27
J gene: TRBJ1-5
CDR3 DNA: TGTGCCAGCACCCAGGGTAATCAGCCCCAGCATTTT
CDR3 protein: CASTQGNQPQHF

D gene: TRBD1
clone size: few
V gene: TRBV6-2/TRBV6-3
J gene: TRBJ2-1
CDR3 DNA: TGTGCCAGCAGCCCCTTGAGGACAGGATCCTTATACAATGAGCAGTTCTTC
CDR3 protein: CASSPLRTGSLYNEQFF

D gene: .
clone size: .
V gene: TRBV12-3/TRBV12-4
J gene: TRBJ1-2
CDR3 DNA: TGTGCCAGCAGCGAACCGGCCGACTATGGCTACACCTTC
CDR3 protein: CASSEPADYGYTF

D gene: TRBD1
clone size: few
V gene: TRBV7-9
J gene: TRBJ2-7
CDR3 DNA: TGTGCCAGCAGCGCGGAAGACAGGGTCGGGGTCGAGCAGTACTTC
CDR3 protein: CASSAEDRVGVEQYF